Listed below are T cell receptor beta chains from one sample, sequenced in a study of STAT5B mutations in CD4+ large granular lymphocyte leukemia. Repertoires were generated with immunoSEQ multiplex PCR, while TCRdb's copy carries only in-frame clones and drops some. The sample has 45,000 to 55,000 clones; around 70% are singletons. Sequencing was done on a sample of CD4+ T cells from blood buffy coats. These receptor sequences come from a human donor in good health. The CDR3 runs from the conserved cysteine through the conserved F or W. D genes are given only for firm matches. Clone size is given for some rows only: seen once, a few or many times, or a class if the clone is expanded.

CASSEVQGARNEQFF TGTGCCAGCAGTGAAGTTCAGGGGGCCCGTAATGAGCAGTTCTTC TRBV6-1 TRBD1 TRBJ2-1 NA
CASRGLGEKLFF TGTGCCAGCAGGGGGCTTGGTGAAAAACTGTTTTTT TRBV28 NA TRBJ1-4 few
CASSRTGGLGETQYF TGCGCCAGCAGCCGGACAGGGGGATTGGGGGAGACCCAGTACTTC TRBV5-1 TRBD1 TRBJ2-5 NA
CASWRGAGNEQFF TGCGCCAGCTGGAGGGGGGCCGGCAATGAGCAGTTCTTC TRBV5-1 NA TRBJ2-1 NA
CASSLPVNYGYTF TGTGCCAGCAGTTTACCTGTTAACTATGGCTACACCTTC TRBV28 NA TRBJ1-2 NA
CASSPRGLSSGANVLTF TGTGCCAGTAGTCCTAGGGGCCTGAGCTCTGGGGCCAACGTCCTGACTTTC TRBV19 NA TRBJ2-6 NA
CASNDFSTDTQYF TGTGCCAGCAATGACTTTAGCACAGATACGCAGTATTTT TRBV6-1 NA TRBJ2-3 NA
CASSVVIALTGELFF TGTGCCAGCAGTGTAGTAATAGCACTCACCGGGGAGCTGTTTTTT TRBV6-1 NA TRBJ2-2 NA
CASSDWDTQYF TGTGCCAGCAGTGACTGGGATACGCAGTATTTT TRBV2 NA TRBJ2-3 NA
CASSQTTYEQYF TGTGCCAGCAGTCAAACTACCTACGAGCAGTACTTC TRBV28 NA TRBJ2-7 NA
CASSTSGVAYNSPLHF TGTGCCAGTAGTACATCAGGAGTAGCCTATAATTCACCCCTCCACTTT TRBV19 NA TRBJ1-6 NA
CAWSAGQEKLFF TGTGCCTGGAGTGCCGGACAGGAGAAACTGTTTTTT TRBV30 TRBD1 TRBJ1-4 few
CASSSQGGGDTEAFF TGCGCCAGCAGCTCACAAGGCGGCGGGGACACTGAAGCTTTCTTT TRBV5-1 NA TRBJ1-1 NA
CASSFPPGRLNSPLHF TGTGCCAGCAGTTTCCCCCCGGGACGGCTTAATTCACCCCTCCACTTT TRBV11-3 NA TRBJ1-6 NA
CASSHPGTSGGRDTQYF TGTGCCAGTAGTCATCCCGGGACTAGCGGGGGGCGTGATACGCAGTATTTT TRBV19 TRBD2 TRBJ2-3 NA
CASSSPGSRPQETQYF TGTGCCAGCAGCTCCCCTGGGAGCAGGCCCCAAGAGACCCAGTACTTC TRBV7-2 NA TRBJ2-5 NA
CAWSRGGDGNTIYF TGTGCCTGGAGCAGGGGGGGGGATGGAAACACCATATATTTT TRBV30 TRBD1 TRBJ1-3 NA
CASSLGSFNSPLHF TGTGCCAGCAGCCTCGGGTCTTTCAATTCACCCCTCCACTTT TRBV14 NA TRBJ1-6 NA
CASSVERNTEAFF TGTGCCAGCAGCGTAGAAAGGAACACTGAAGCTTTCTTT TRBV9 NA TRBJ1-1 NA